The present TCR beta chain was sequenced within a study of neurological immune-mediated disorders. Trimming cost V 5 bases and J 14 bases; bases outside gene matches: 6. The CDR3 contains 11 residues. Germline V gene data show CDR1 as LGHDT and CDR2 as YNNKEL (reference sequence). TCRdb reanalysed the 5' RACE reads using MiXCR and keeps one entry per CDR3 protein. Here the sample spans 110,000 or so distinct CDR3 sequences, roughly 3.2% being singletons. In its sample, this clonotype was seen many times. Sequencing input: PBMCs. This receptor was taken from a woman in her thirties with multiple sclerosis. This chain connects TRBV3-1 to TRBJ2-1, with TRBD1 matching over 7 bases. The CDR3 DNA is TGTGCCAGCAGCTACGACAGGGCCAAGTTCTTC. Translating gives CASSYDRAKFF.